Described below is a single TCR beta chain sequence and its context. This specimen comes from a study of blood T cell repertoires in COVID-19. Study at large: Samples representing acute and convalescent COVID-19 were sourced from the United States, Italy and Spain. The analysed material was cDNA or gDNA that came from T cells, B-cell-depleted T cells, or PBMCs.

The trim removed 9 bases at V and 1 base at J, leaving 7 bases unmatched. Germline CDR1 KGHDR, CDR2 SFDVKD. This CDR3 comprises 15 residues. Original analysis: Counts of nucleated cells, estimated from reference gene primer amplification, were obtained. The protocol was immunoSEQ multiplex PCR, while the TCRdb copy is restricted to in-frame clones and leaves out a portion. V, J and clone size were drawn from that table, and D and trimming were deduced from the DNA. The sample lists roughly 250,000 clones, 65% to 80% occurring once. Sequencing used peripheral blood. This sequence was found in a woman in her thirties or forties with active or convalescent COVID-19. J is TRBJ2-5 and V is TRBV24-1, with 10 bases that match TRBD2. In DNA form, the CDR3 reads TGTGCCACCTCCCCTAGCGGGGGCCTCCAAGAGACCCAGTACTTC. Protein sequence: CATSPSGGLQETQYF.